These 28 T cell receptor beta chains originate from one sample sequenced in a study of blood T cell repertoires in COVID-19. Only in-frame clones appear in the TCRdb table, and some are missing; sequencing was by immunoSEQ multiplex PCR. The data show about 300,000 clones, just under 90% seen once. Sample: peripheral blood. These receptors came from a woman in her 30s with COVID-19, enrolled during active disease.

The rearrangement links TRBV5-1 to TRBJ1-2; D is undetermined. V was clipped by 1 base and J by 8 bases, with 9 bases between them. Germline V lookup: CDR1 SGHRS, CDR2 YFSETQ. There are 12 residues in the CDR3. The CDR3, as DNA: TGCGCCAGCAGCTTGAACGCGGAGGGCTACACCTTC. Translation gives CASSLNAEGYTF.

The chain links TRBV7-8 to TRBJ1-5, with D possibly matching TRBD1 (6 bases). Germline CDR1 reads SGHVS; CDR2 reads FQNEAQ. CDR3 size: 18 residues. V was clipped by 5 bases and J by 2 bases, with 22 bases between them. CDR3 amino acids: CASSAKQGQYTGNQPQHF. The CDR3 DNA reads TGTGCCAGCAGCGCGAAACAGGGCCAATATACGGGCAATCAGCCCCAGCATTTT.

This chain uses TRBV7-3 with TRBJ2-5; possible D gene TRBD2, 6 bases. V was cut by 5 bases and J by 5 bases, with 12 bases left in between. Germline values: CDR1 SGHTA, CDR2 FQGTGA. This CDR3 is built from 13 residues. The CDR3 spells CASSPSSAETQYF. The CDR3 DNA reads TGTGCCAGCAGCCCCTCTAGCGCGGAGACCCAGTACTTC. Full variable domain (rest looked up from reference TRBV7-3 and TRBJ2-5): GAGVSQTPSNKVTEKGKYVELRCDPISGHTALYWYRQSLGQGPEFLIYFQGTGAADDSGLPNDRFFAVRPEGSVSTLKIQRTERGDSAVYLCASSPSSAETQYFGPGTRLLVL.

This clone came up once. As DNA, the CDR3 is TGTGCCAGCAGCCGGACGGGGGTTCCGGGCCAAGAGACCCAGTACTTC. Its protein is CASSRTGVPGQETQYF. This rearrangement joins TRBV5-4 to TRBJ2-5, with D tentatively TRBD2 (6 bases). With 4 bases removed from V and 1 base from J, the gap between germline ends came to 17 bases. CDR3 length: 16 residues. CDR1 is SGHNT and CDR2 is YYREEE in the germline V gene (reference sequence).

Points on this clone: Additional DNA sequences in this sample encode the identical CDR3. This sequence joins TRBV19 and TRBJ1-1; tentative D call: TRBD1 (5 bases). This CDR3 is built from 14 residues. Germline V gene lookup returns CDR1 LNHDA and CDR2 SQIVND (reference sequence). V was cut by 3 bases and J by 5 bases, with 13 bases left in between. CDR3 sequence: CASSIGGGGTEAFF. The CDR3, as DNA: TGTGCCAGTAGTATCGGTGGGGGAGGAACTGAAGCTTTCTTT.

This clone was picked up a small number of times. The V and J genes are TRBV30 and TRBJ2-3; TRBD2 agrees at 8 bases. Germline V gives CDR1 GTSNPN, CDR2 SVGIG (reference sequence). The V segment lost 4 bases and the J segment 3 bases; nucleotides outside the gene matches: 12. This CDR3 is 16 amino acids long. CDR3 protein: CAWIRGGWFGTDTQYF. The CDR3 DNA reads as TGTGCCTGGATCCGCGGGGGGTGGTTTGGGACAGATACGCAGTATTTT. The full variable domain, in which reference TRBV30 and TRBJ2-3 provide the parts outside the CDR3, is SQTIHQWPATLVQPVGSPLSLECTVEGTSNPNLYWYRQAAGRGLQLLFYSVGIGQISSEVPQNLSASRPQDRQFILSSKKLLLSDSGFYLCAWIRGGWFGTDTQYFGPGTRLTVL.

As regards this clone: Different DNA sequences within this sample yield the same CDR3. The CDR3: CASSLGTGYSNQPQHF. The CDR3 DNA reads TGTGCCAGCAGCTTGGGGACAGGGTATAGCAATCAGCCCCAGCATTTT. The chain couples TRBV5-6 to TRBJ1-5, with 8 bases identical to TRBD1. Germline CDR1 and CDR2: SGHDT and YYEEEE. Trimming at V came to 0 bases and at J to 0 bases, leaving 2 bases not matched to a gene. The CDR3 length is 16 residues.

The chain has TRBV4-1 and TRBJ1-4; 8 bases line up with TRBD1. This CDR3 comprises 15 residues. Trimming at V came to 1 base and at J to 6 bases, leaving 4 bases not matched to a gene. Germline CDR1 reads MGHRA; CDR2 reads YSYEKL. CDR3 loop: CASSQGRTGYEKLFF. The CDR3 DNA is TGCGCCAGCAGCCAAGGGAGGACAGGGTATGAAAAACTGTTTTTT.

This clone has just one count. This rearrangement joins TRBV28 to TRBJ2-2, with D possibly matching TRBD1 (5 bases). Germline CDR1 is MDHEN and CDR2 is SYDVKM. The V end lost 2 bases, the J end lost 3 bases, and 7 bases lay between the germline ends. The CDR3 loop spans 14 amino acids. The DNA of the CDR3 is TGTGCCAGCAGTTTAGACAGCTACACCGGGGAGCTGTTTTTT. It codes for CASSLDSYTGELFF.

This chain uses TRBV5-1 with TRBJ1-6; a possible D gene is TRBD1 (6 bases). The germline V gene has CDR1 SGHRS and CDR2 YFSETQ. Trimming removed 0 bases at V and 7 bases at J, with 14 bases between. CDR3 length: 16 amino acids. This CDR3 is CASSLGSGQVNSPLHF. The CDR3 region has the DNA TGCGCCAGCAGCTTGGGATCGGGACAAGTAAATTCACCCCTCCACTTT.

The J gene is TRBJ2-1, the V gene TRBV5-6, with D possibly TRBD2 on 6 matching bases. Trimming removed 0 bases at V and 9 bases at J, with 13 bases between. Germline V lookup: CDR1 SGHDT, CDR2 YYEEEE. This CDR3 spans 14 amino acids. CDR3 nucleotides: TGTGCCAGCAGCTTGGGCGGGGCCTTCGGTGAGCAGTTCTTC. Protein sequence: CASSLGGAFGEQFF.

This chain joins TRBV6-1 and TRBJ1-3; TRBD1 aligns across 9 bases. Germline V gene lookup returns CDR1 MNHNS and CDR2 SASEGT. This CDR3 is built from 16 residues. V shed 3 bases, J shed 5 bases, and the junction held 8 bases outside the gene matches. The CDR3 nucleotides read TGTGCCAGCAGTGATCTGGACAGGGGTATCAGAAACACCATATATTTT. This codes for CASSDLDRGIRNTIYF.

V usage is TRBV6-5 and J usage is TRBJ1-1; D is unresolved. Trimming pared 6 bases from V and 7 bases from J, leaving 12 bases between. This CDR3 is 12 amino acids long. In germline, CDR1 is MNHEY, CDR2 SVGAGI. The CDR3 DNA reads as TGTGCCAGCAGAGGAGTGATAGATGAAGCTTTCTTT. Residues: CASRGVIDEAFF.

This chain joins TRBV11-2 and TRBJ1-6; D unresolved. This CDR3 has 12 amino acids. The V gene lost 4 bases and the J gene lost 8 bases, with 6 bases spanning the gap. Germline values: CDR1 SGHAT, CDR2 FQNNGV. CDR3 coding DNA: TGTGCCAGCAGCTCCCCATATTCACCCCTCCACTTT. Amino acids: CASSSPYSPLHF.

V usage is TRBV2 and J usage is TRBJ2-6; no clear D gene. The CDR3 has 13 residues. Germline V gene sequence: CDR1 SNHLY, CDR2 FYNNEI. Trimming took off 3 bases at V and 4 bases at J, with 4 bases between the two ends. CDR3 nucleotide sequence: TGTGCCAGCAGTGAGCGGGGGGCCAACGTCCTGACTTTC. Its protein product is CASSERGANVLTF.

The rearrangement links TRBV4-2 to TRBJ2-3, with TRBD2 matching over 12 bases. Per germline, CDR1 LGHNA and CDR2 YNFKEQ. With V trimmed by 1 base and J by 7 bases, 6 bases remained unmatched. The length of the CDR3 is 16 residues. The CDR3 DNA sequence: TGTGCCAGCAGCCAAGCTAGCGGGGGGGCCGCATATACGCAGTATTTT. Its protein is CASSQASGGAAYTQYF.

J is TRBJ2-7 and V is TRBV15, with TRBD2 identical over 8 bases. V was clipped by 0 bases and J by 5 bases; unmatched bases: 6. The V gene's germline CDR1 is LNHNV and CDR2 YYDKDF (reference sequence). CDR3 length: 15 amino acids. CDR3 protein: CATSREAGGWDEQYF. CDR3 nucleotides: TGTGCCACCAGCAGAGAGGCGGGGGGCTGGGACGAGCAGTACTTC.

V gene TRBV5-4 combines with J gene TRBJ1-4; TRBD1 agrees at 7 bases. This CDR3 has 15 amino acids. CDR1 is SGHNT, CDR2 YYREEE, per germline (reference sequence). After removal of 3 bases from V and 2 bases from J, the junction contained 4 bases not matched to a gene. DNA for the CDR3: TGTGCCAGCAGCTCTGCGGGACAGACTAATGAAAAACTGTTTTTT. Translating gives CASSSAGQTNEKLFF.

The CDR3 is CAIGSGQGYEQYV. CDR3 DNA sequence: TGTGCCATCGGGTCGGGACAGGGCTACGAGCAGTACGTC. The chain uses TRBV10-3 and TRBJ2-7, with 9 bases that match TRBD1. Germline CDR1 reads ENHRY; CDR2 reads SYGVKD. V shed 8 bases, J shed 3 bases, and the junction held 5 bases outside the gene matches. This CDR3 spans 13 amino acids.

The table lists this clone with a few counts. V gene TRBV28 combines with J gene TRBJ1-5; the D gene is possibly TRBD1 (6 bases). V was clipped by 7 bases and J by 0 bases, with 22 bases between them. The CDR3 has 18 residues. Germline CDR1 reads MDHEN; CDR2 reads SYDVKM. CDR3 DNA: TGTGCCAGCAACCCAACGGGGCAGGGGCTTTATAGCAATCAGCCCCAGCATTTT. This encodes CASNPTGQGLYSNQPQHF.

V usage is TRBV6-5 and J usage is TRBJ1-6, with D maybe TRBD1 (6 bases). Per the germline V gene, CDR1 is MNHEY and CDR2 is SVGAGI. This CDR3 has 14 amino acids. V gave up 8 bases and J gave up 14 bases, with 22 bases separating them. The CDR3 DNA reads TGTGCCAGCGAACTTACAGGGTGGGTTCGGGCCCTCCACTTT. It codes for CASELTGWVRALHF.

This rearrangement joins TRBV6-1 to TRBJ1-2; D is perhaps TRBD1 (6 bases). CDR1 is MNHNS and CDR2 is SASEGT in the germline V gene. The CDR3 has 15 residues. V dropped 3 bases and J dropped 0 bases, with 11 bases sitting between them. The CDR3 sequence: CASSEADSPNYGYTF. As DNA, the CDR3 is TGTGCCAGCAGTGAGGCGGACAGCCCTAACTATGGCTACACCTTC.

Here the CDR3 reads CASSWGPGNTIYF. Here the CDR3 DNA reads TGTGCCAGCAGCTGGGGGCCTGGAAACACCATATATTTT. The genes are TRBV2 and TRBJ1-3; the D gene is possibly TRBD1 (6 bases). The CDR3 extends over 13 amino acids. Trimming cost V 6 bases and J 2 bases, with 8 bases left between them. The germline gives CDR1 SNHLY, CDR2 FYNNEI.

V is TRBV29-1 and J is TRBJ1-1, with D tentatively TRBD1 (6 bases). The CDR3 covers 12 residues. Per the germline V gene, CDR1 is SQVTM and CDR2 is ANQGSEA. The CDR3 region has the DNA TGCACCATCCGGGGGGCATACACTGAAGCTTTCTTT. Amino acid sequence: CTIRGAYTEAFF.

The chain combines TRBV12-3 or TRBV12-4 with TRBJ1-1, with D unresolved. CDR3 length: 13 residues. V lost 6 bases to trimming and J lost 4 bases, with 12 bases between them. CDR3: CASSPDSPTEAFF. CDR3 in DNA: TGTGCCAGCAGCCCCGACTCGCCCACTGAAGCTTTCTTT.

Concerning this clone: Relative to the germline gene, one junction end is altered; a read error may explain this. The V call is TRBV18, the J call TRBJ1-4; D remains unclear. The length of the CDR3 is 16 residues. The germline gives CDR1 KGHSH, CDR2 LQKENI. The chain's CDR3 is CASSSARSPTNEKLFF. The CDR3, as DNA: TGTGCCAGCTCATCAGCCCGGTCACCAACTAATGAAAAGCTGTTTTTT.

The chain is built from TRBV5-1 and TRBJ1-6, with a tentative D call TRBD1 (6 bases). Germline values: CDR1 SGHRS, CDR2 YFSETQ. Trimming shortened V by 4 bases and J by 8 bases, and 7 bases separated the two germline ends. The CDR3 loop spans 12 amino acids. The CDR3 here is CASSEGDSPLHF. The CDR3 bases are TGCGCCAGCAGCGAGGGGGATTCACCCCTCCACTTT.

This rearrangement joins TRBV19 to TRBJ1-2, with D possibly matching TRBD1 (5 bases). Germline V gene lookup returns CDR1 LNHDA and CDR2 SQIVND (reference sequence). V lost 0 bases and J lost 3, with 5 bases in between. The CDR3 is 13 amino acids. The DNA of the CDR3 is TGTGCCAGTAGTATAGAAGGGGACTATGGCTACACCTTC. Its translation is CASSIEGDYGYTF.